This TCR beta chain was sequenced during a study of cytomegalovirus exposure and HLA in healthy donors. Regarding this clone: What it binds is not known.

Primers: 60 Vbeta forward and 13 Jbeta reverse. Assay used: immunoSEQ multiplex PCR; TCRdb lists only in-frame clones, some missing. This sample carries some 150,000 clones, around 79% of them seen once, and the ten largest clones take approximately 1.5%. Study-wide findings and caveats: In vitro data verified a few CMV-associated chains as specific for CMV antigens.

Germline CDR1 is SGHVS and CDR2 is FQNEAQ. The CDR3 contains 12 residues. The J segment lost 10 bases and the V segment lost 3 bases, leaving 4 bases of the junction unmatched. The TCR was taken from a woman aged 25 to 39 in good health and CMV-seronegative. The gene calls are TRBV7-8 and TRBJ1-1; 8 positions match TRBD1. Material: PBMCs. The DNA of the CDR3 is TGTGCCAGCAGCTTCGACAGGGGAACAGCTTTCTTT. This translates into CASSFDRGTAFF.